This T cell receptor (beta chain) was sequenced in a study of lymphopenia after photon versus proton radiotherapy. Germline V gene data show CDR1 as SGHKS and CDR2 as YYEKEE (reference sequence). Trimming cost V 6 bases and J 6 bases, with 16 bases left between them. This CDR3 has 13 amino acids. The method was immunoSEQ multiplex PCR; TCRdb's version includes in-frame clones alone and lacks a portion of them. The table has tens of thousands of clones, approximately 84% seen once. Sample: peripheral blood, taken from a patient treated with proton-based radiotherapy. The gene calls are TRBV5-5 and TRBJ2-7, with D unresolved. The source is a man in his fifties or sixties with pancreatic cancer. CDR3 protein: CASTMSGMGEQYF. The CDR3 DNA is TGTGCCAGCACCATGTCCGGTATGGGCGAGCAGTACTTC.